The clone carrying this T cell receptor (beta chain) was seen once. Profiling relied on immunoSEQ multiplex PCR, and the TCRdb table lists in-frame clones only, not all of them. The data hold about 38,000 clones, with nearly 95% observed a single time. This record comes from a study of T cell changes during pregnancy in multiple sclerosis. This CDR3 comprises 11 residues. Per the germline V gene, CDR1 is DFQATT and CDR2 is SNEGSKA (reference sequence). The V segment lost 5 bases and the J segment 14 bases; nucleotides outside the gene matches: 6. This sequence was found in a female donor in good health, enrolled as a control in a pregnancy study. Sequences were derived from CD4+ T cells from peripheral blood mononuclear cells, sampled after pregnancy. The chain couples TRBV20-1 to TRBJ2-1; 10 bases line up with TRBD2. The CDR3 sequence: CSAWALAGKFF. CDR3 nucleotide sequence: TGCAGTGCTTGGGCACTAGCGGGAAAGTTCTTC.